A selection of T cell receptor beta chains follows, all from one sample in a study of vaccination and CD4 T cells after COVID-19. Each CDR3 protein is one row after TCRdb ran MiXCR on the PCR reads. The data show around 20,000 distinct CDR3 sequences, approximately 40% seen once. The antigens for these receptors are not known. The sequencing used CD4+ T cells from blood, cultured in vitro, collected before SARS-CoV-2 vaccination. The receptor set was obtained from a human donor who had recovered from COVID-19. The CDR3 runs from the conserved cysteine through the conserved F or W. The D gene is left open where the match is weak. Part of the rows lack a size; the others show once, few, many or a class for expanded clones.

D gene	clone size	V gene	J gene	CDR3 protein	CDR3 DNA
TRBD1	few	TRBV14	TRBJ1-5	CASSRQGVNQPQHF	TGTGCCAGCAGCCGACAGGGAGTCAATCAGCCCCAGCATTTT
-	-	TRBV20-1	TRBJ1-1	CSARDGTPQRGNTEAFF	TGCAGTGCTAGAGACGGGACACCCCAACGCGGGAACACTGAAGCTTTCTTT
-	-	TRBV20-1	TRBJ2-2	CSAPGTTNTGELFF	TGCAGTGCTCCCGGGACAACGAACACCGGGGAGCTGTTTTTT
TRBD1	-	TRBV10-1	TRBJ2-2	CATETDRGSTGELFF	TGCGCCACCGAGACCGACAGGGGAAGCACCGGGGAGCTGTTTTTT
-	once	TRBV19	TRBJ2-2	CASSRLGQRGLTTGELFF	TGTGCCAGTAGTCGCCTGGGACAGCGGGGGTTAACCACCGGGGAGCTGTTTTTT
-	-	TRBV2	TRBJ1-1	CASSEISFNTEAFF	TGTGCCAGCAGTGAAATCAGCTTCAACACTGAAGCTTTCTTT
TRBD2	-	TRBV19	TRBJ2-3	CASSMAGGFTDTQYF	TGTGCCAGTAGTATGGCGGGGGGGTTTACAGATACGCAGTATTTT
-	-	TRBV29-1	TRBJ1-5	CSVVTGINQPQHF	TGCAGCGTTGTAACGGGGATAAATCAGCCCCAGCATTTT
TRBD2	few	TRBV6-5	TRBJ2-7	CASSYSILLAGSYEQYF	TGTGCCAGCAGTTACTCGATTCTCTTAGCGGGGTCCTACGAGCAGTACTTC
-	-	TRBV4-3	TRBJ1-5	CASSQGISQPQHF	TGCGCCAGCAGCCAAGGGATTAGTCAGCCCCAGCATTTT
-	few	TRBV7-9	TRBJ1-4	CASSLRGKLFF	TGTGCCAGCAGCTTGAGGGGGAAACTGTTTTTT
TRBD1	-	TRBV28	TRBJ1-2	CASTRGRIDGYTF	TGTGCCAGCACCAGGGGGAGAATTGATGGCTACACCTTC
TRBD1	-	TRBV7-9	TRBJ1-4	CASRTGAQGGEKLFF	TGTGCCAGCAGAACAGGGGCGCAGGGAGGGGAAAAACTGTTTTTT
-	few	TRBV28	TRBJ1-1	CATRGGGLGNTEAFF	TGTGCCACCCGAGGAGGGGGGTTGGGGAACACTGAAGCTTTCTTT
TRBD1	few	TRBV19	TRBJ1-2	CASSISGTGSGYTF	TGTGCCAGTAGTATATCTGGGACAGGGTCTGGCTACACCTTC
-	once	TRBV20-1	TRBJ1-5	CSASARFGNQSQHF	TGCAGTGCTAGTGCGCGGTTCGGCAATCAGTCCCAGCATTTT
-	few	TRBV15	TRBJ2-5	CATSRDTGTNQETQYF	TGTGCCACCAGCAGAGATACCGGGACCAATCAAGAGACCCAGTACTTC
TRBD2	once	TRBV7-7	TRBJ2-5	CASSRAGDQETQYF	TGTGCCAGCAGCCGGGCGGGAGACCAAGAGACCCAGTACTTC
-	-	TRBV11-2	TRBJ2-3	CASSLVLATDTQYF	TGTGCCAGCAGCTTAGTTCTAGCCACAGATACGCAGTATTTT
-	once	TRBV19	TRBJ2-3	CASSTRDTSDTQYF	TGTGCCAGTAGTACGCGGGACACCTCAGATACGCAGTATTTT
TRBD1	-	TRBV19	TRBJ1-1	CASNEGNRGNTEAFF	TGTGCCAGTAACGAAGGGAACAGGGGTAACACTGAAGCTTTCTTT
-	-	TRBV19	TRBJ1-1	CASSINVQIEAFF	TGTGCCAGTAGTATAAACGTTCAGATTGAAGCTTTCTTT
-	-	TRBV5-6	TRBJ2-5	CASSSRQSQETQYF	TGTGCCAGCAGTTCTAGACAGTCACAAGAGACCCAGTACTTC
TRBD2	-	TRBV5-1	TRBJ2-3	CASSPSGGVLAQYF	TGCGCCAGCAGCCCTTCTGGGGGGGTGTTAGCGCAGTATTTT
-	-	TRBV4-2	TRBJ2-5	CASSQLSDQETQYF	TGTGCCAGCAGCCAGCTGAGCGACCAAGAGACCCAGTACTTC
TRBD1	once	TRBV20-1	TRBJ2-7	CSAPGTGSLEQYF	TGCAGTGCGCCAGGGACAGGATCTCTCGAGCAGTACTTC
-	-	TRBV12-3/TRBV12-4	TRBJ1-5	CASSFGVQPQHF	TGTGCCAGCAGTTTTGGGGTGCAGCCCCAGCATTTT
-	-	TRBV30	TRBJ1-1	CAWRGRPPRDTEAFF	TGTGCCTGGAGGGGGAGACCCCCGAGGGACACTGAAGCTTTCTTT
TRBD1	-	TRBV5-1	TRBJ1-2	CASSLQGDYGYTF	TGCGCCAGCAGCTTACAGGGGGACTATGGCTACACCTTC
-	few	TRBV15	TRBJ2-3	CATSGEPNTQYF	TGTGCCACCAGCGGAGAACCGAATACGCAGTATTTT
-	-	TRBV28	TRBJ1-2	CASTSDHEYGYTF	TGTGCCAGCACCTCTGACCATGAGTATGGCTACACCTTC
-	-	TRBV6-2/TRBV6-3	TRBJ2-3	CASSQSTDTQYF	TGTGCCAGCAGTCAGAGCACAGATACGCAGTATTTT
-	-	TRBV6-1	TRBJ1-1	CASSGVTEAFF	TGTGCCAGTTCAGGGGTCACTGAAGCTTTCTTT
-	-	TRBV21-1	TRBJ2-7	CASSKAQRTF	TGTGCCAGCAGCAAAGCGCAACGTACCTTC
-	-	TRBV20-1	TRBJ1-1	CSARQADWNTEAFF	TGCAGTGCTCGACAGGCGGACTGGAACACTGAAGCTTTCTTT
TRBD2	few	TRBV19	TRBJ2-5	CASSSGGLGAEQTQYF	TGTGCCAGTAGTTCGGGGGGACTGGGAGCGGAACAGACCCAGTACTTC
-	few	TRBV30	TRBJ1-1	CAWSKGANTEAFF	TGTGCCTGGAGTAAGGGAGCGAACACTGAAGCTTTCTTT
-	-	TRBV7-2	TRBJ2-1	CASSLVGGLNNEQFF	TGTGCCAGCAGCTTAGTGGGGGGACTCAACAATGAGCAGTTCTTC
TRBD1	few	TRBV7-2	TRBJ1-5	CASSDRGGSIPPQHF	TGTGCCAGCAGCGACAGGGGAGGATCGATTCCGCCCCAGCATTTT
TRBD1	few	TRBV7-2	TRBJ2-3	CASSSRGRGTGSPDTQYF	TGTGCCAGCAGTTCCCGGGGGCGGGGGACAGGGTCGCCAGATACGCAGTATTTT